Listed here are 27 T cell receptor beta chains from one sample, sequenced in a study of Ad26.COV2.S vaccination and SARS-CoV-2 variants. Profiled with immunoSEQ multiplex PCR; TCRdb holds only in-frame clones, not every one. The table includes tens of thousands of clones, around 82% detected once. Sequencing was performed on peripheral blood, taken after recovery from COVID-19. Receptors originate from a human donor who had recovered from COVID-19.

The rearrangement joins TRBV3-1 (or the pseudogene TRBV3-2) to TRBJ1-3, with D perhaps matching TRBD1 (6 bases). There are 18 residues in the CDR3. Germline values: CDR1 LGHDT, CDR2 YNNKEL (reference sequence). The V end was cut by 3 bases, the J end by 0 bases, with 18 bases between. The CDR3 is CASSHRDNPELSGNTIYF. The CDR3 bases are TGTGCCAGCAGCCATCGGGACAATCCTGAACTCTCTGGAAACACCATATATTTT.

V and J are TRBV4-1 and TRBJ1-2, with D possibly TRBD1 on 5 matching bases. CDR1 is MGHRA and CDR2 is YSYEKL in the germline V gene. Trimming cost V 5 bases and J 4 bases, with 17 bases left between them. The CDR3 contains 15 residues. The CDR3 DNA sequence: TGCGCCAGCAGCGGGACGAGGGATCGTGGCTATGGCTACACCTTC. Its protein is CASSGTRDRGYGYTF.

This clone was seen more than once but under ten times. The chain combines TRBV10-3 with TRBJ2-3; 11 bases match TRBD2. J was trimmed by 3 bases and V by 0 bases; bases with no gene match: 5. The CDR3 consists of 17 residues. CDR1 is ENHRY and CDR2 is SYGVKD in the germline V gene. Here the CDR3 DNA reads TGTGCCATCAGTGAGTCGTCACTAGCGGGAGCGACAGATACGCAGTATTTT. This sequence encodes CAISESSLAGATDTQYF.

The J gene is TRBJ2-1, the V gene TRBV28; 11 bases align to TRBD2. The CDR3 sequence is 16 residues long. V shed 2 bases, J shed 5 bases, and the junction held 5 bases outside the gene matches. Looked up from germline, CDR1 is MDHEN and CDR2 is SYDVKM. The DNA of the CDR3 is TGTGCCAGCAGTTTACCCACTAGCGGGAGTCACAATGAGCAGTTCTTC. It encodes CASSLPTSGSHNEQFF.

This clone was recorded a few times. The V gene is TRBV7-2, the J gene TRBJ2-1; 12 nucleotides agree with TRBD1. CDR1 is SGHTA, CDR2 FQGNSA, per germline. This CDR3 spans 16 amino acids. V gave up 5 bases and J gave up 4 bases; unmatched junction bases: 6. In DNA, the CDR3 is TGTGCCAGCAGCCCAAGGGACAGGGGGCCATACAATGAGCAGTTCTTC. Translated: CASSPRDRGPYNEQFF. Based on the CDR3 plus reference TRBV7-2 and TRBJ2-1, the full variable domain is GAGVSQSPSNKVTEKGKDVELRCDPISGHTALYWYRQSLGQGLEFLIYFQGNSAPDKSGLPSDRFSAERTGGSVSTLTIQRTQQEDSAVYLCASSPRDRGPYNEQFFGPGTRLTVL.

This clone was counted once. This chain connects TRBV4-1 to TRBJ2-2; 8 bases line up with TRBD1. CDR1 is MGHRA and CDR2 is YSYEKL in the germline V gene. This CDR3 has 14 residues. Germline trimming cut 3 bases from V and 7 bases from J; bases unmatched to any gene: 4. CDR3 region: CASSHQGAGGELFF. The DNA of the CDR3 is TGCGCCAGCAGCCACCAGGGGGCGGGCGGGGAGCTGTTTTTT.

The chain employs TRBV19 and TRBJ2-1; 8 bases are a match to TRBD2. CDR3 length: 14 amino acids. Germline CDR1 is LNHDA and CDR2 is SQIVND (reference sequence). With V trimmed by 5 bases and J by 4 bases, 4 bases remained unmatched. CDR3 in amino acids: CASSYSGAYNEQFF. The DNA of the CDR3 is TGTGCCAGTAGTTATAGCGGGGCATACAATGAGCAGTTCTTC.

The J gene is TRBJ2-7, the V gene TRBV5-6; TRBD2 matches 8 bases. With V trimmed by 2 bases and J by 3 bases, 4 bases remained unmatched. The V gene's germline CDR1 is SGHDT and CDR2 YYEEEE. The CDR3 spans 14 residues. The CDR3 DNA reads TGTGCCAGCAGCTTTGGAGCGGGGGACTACGAGCAGTACTTC. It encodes CASSFGAGDYEQYF.

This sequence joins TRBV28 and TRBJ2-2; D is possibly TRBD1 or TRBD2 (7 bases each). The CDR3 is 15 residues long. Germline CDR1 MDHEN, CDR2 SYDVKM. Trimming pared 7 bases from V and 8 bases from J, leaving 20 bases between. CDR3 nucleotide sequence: TGTGCCAGCACCCCGGGGAGGGGGCTTATAGGGGAGCTGTTTTTT. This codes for CASTPGRGLIGELFF.

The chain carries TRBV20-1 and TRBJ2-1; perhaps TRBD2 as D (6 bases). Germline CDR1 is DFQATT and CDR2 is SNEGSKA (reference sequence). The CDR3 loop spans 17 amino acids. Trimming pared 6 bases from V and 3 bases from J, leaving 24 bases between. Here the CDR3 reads CSASGIRLAAVYNEQFF. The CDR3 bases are TGCAGTGCGAGTGGAATCCGATTAGCGGCCGTCTACAATGAGCAGTTCTTC.

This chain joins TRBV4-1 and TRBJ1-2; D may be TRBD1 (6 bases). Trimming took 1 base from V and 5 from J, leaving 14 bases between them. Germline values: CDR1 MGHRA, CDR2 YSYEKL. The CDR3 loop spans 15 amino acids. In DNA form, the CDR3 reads TGCGCCAGCAGCCAAGCTGTTACAGGGAATTATGGCTACACCTTC. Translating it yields CASSQAVTGNYGYTF.

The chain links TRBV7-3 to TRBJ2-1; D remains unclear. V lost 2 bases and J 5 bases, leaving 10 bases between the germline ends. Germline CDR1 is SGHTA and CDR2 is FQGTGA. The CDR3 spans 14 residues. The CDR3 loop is CASSLGWSNNEQFF. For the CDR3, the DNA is TGTGCCAGCAGCTTAGGGTGGTCCAACAATGAGCAGTTCTTC.

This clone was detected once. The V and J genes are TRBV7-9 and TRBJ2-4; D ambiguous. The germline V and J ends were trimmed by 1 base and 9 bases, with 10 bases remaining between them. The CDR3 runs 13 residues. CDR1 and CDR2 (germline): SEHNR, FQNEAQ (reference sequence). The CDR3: CASSLDYVGIQYF. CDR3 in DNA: TGTGCCAGCAGCTTAGACTATGTCGGCATTCAGTACTTC.

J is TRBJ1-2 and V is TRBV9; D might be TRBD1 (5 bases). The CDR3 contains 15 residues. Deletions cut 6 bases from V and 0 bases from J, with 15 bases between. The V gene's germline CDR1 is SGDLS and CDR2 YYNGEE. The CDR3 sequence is CASKGPTASNYGYTF. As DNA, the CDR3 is TGTGCCAGCAAGGGCCCGACAGCCTCTAACTATGGCTACACCTTC.

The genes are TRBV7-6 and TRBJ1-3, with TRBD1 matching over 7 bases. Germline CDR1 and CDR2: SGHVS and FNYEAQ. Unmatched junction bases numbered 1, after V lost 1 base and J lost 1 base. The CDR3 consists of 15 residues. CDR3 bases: TGTGCCAGCAGCTTAGGGACAGGATCTGGAAACACCATATATTTT. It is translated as CASSLGTGSGNTIYF. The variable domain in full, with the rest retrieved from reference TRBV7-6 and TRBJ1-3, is GAGVSQSPRYKVTKRGQDVALRCDPISGHVSLYWYRQALGQGPEFLTYFNYEAQQDKSGLPNDRFSAERPEGSISTLTIQRTEQRDSAMYRCASSLGTGSGNTIYFGEGSWLTVV.

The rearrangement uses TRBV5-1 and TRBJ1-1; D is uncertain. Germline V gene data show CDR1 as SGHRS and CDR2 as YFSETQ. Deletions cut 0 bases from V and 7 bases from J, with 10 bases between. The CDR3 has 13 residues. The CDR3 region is CASSLDARSEAFF. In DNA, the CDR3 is TGCGCCAGCAGCTTGGACGCCAGGAGTGAAGCTTTCTTT.

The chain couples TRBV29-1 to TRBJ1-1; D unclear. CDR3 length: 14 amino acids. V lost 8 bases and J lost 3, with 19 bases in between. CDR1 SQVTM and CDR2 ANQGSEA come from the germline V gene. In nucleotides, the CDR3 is TGCAGCATTATGGACTGGCGACGGGACACTGAAGCTTTCTTT. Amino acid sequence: CSIMDWRRDTEAFF.

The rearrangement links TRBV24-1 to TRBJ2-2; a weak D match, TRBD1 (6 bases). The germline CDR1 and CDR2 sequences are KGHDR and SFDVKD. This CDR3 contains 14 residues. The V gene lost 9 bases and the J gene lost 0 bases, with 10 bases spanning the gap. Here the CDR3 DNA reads TGTGCCACCCGGGACACTCCGAACACCGGGGAGCTGTTTTTT. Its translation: CATRDTPNTGELFF.

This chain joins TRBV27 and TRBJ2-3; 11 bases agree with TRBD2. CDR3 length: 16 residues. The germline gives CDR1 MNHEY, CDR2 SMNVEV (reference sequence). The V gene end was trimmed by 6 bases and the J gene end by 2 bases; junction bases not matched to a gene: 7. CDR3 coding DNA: TGTGCCAGCAGGAGAATAGCGGGAGGGTACACAGATACGCAGTATTTT. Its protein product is CASRRIAGGYTDTQYF.

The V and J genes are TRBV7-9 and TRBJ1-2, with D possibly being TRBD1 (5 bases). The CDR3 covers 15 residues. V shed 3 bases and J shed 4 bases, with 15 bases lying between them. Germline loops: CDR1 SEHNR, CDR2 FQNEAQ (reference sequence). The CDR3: CASSFAPGPIYGYTF. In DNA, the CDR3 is TGTGCCAGCAGCTTTGCCCCGGGGCCCATCTATGGCTACACCTTC.

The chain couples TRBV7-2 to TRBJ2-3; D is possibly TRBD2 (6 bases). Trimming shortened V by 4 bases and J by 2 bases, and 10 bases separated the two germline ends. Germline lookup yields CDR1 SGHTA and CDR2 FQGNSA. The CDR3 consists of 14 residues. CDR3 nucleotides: TGTGCCAGCAGCTGGGGAGGCTCCACAGATACGCAGTATTTT. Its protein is CASSWGGSTDTQYF.

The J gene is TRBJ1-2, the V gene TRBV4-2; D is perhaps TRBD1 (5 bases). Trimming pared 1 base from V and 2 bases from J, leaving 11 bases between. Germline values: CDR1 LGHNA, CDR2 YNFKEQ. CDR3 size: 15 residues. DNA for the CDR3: TGTGCCAGCAGCCAAGGACAGACTGCGAACTATGGCTACACCTTC. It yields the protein CASSQGQTANYGYTF.

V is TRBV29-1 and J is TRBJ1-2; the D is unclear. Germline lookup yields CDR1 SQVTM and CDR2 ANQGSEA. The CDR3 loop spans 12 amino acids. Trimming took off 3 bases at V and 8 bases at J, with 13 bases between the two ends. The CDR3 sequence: CSVEGIPGGYTF. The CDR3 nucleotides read TGCAGCGTTGAGGGCATCCCAGGAGGCTACACCTTC.

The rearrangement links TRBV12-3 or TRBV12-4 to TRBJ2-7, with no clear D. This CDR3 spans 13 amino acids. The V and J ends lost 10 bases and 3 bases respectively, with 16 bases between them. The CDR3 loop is CATAWPTFYEQYF. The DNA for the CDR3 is TGTGCCACCGCGTGGCCTACCTTCTACGAGCAGTACTTC.

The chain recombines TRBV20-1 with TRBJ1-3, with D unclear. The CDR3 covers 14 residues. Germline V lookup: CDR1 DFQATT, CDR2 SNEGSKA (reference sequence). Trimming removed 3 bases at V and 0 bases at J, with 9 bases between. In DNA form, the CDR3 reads TGCAGTGCTAGTAGAGCGGTCTCTGGAAACACCATATATTTT. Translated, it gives CSASRAVSGNTIYF.

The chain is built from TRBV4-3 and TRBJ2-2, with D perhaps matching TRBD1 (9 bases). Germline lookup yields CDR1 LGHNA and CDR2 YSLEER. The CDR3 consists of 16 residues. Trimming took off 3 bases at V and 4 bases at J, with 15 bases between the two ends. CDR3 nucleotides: TGCGCCAGCAGCCACGGGACAGGGACTAGCACCGGGGAGCTGTTTTTT. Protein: CASSHGTGTSTGELFF.

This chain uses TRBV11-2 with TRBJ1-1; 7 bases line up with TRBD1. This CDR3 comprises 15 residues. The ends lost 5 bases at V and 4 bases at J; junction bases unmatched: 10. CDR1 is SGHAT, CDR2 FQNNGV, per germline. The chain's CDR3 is CASSRQDRIGTEAFF. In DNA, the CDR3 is TGTGCCAGCAGCCGTCAGGACAGGATAGGCACTGAAGCTTTCTTT.